Shown below are 2 T cell receptor beta chains from a single sample sequenced in a study of T cells in localized non-small cell lung cancer. Repertoires were generated with immunoSEQ multiplex PCR, while TCRdb's copy carries only in-frame clones and drops some. The sample lists about 33,000 clones, 78% occurring once. The specimen comprised peripheral blood, sampled before any cancer treatment. The receptors here all came from a male donor aged 60 or over with stage II squamous cell lung carcinoma.

The genes are TRBV7-9 and TRBJ2-7, with D tentatively TRBD2 (5 bases). Per the germline V gene, CDR1 is SEHNR and CDR2 is FQNEAQ (reference sequence). The CDR3 extends over 18 amino acids. The germline V and J ends were trimmed by 1 base and 0 bases, with 19 bases remaining between them. CDR3 nucleotides: TGTGCCAGCAGCTTAGTTACCCGAACTAGTTACGTCTCCTACGAGCAGTACTTC. Protein product: CASSLVTRTSYVSYEQYF.

The chain couples TRBV19 to TRBJ1-5; a weak D match, TRBD1 (5 bases). The CDR3 loop spans 15 amino acids. Trimming left V 3 bases short and J 2 bases short, with 11 bases between. From germline, CDR1 is LNHDA and CDR2 SQIVND (reference sequence). The CDR3 DNA reads TGTGCCAGTAGTATGGGAACAGGTGGCAATCAGCCCCAGCATTTT. Protein product: CASSMGTGGNQPQHF.